What follows are 17 T cell receptor beta chains derived from one specimen sequenced in a study of beta chain features in type 1 diabetes. The isolated RNA, all of it, was reverse transcribed, so expressed TCRB transcripts were what got sequenced. This table comes from immunoSEQ multiplex PCR, and its TCRdb copy is limited to in-frame clones, with some not included. The table lists under 450,000 clones, 14% of them singletons, with roughly 0.038% in the top ten. Sequencing was carried out using naive CD4+ T cells from blood. All receptors derive from a man aged 25 to 40 in good health.

The gene calls are TRBV7-2 and TRBJ2-7; D not resolved. The CDR3 consists of 12 residues. V dropped 0 bases and J dropped 6 bases, with 6 bases sitting between them. Germline V gives CDR1 SGHTA, CDR2 FQGNSA. The CDR3 region is CASSLAGFEQYF. The CDR3 coding sequence is TGTGCCAGCAGCTTAGCAGGGTTCGAGCAGTACTTC.

This clone occurred a few times. The chain couples TRBV29-1 to TRBJ2-2, with 7 bases lining up with TRBD1. Unmatched junction bases numbered 7, after V lost 6 bases and J lost 3 bases. Germline CDR1 is SQVTM and CDR2 is ANQGSEA. The CDR3 consists of 14 residues. The CDR3 is CSVKTGPYTGELFF. In DNA, the CDR3 is TGCAGCGTAAAGACAGGGCCGTACACCGGGGAGCTGTTTTTT.

This clone has only a few counts. The chain is built from TRBV28 and TRBJ2-1; 13 bases are a match to TRBD2. CDR1 and CDR2 from the germline V gene are MDHEN and SYDVKM. Trimming at V came to 5 bases and at J to 0 bases, leaving 13 bases not matched to a gene. The CDR3 consists of 20 residues. CDR3 bases: TGTGCCAGCAGTCCCTTGGAGGGACTAGCGGGAAAATACTCCTACAATGAGCAGTTCTTC. Protein product: CASSPLEGLAGKYSYNEQFF.

This sequence joins TRBV9 and TRBJ1-4; 8 bases line up with TRBD1. The J segment lost 4 bases and the V segment lost 1 base, leaving 3 bases of the junction unmatched. The CDR3 sequence is 15 residues long. The germline CDR1 and CDR2 sequences are SGDLS and YYNGEE. This chain's CDR3 is CASSVQGTGNEKLFF. DNA of the CDR3: TGTGCCAGCAGCGTACAAGGGACAGGTAATGAAAAACTGTTTTTT.

This clone occurred a few times. This chain links TRBV4-3 with TRBJ2-3; 11 positions match TRBD2. This CDR3 has 17 residues. With V trimmed by 4 bases and J by 4 bases, 10 bases remained unmatched. CDR1 and CDR2 from the germline V gene are LGHNA and YSLEER. In nucleotides, the CDR3 is TGCGCCAGCAGCCCCACCCAACTAGCGGGAGCCTCAGATACGCAGTATTTT. Protein: CASSPTQLAGASDTQYF.

The chain employs TRBV10-3 and TRBJ2-5, with TRBD2 matching over 13 bases. J was trimmed by 5 bases and V by 11 bases; bases with no gene match: 8. The germline V gene encodes CDR1 ENHRY and CDR2 SYGVKD. The CDR3 runs 14 residues. The CDR3 loop reads CASTSGGAVETQYF. CDR3 nucleotides: TGTGCCTCTACTAGCGGGGGGGCCGTGGAGACCCAGTACTTC.

This clone was seen a handful of times. The chain is built from TRBV5-1 and TRBJ2-7, with 9 bases matching TRBD2. This CDR3 is 16 amino acids long. With 6 bases clipped from V and 5 bases from J, the junction kept 15 bases outside the gene matches. Germline CDR1 reads SGHRS; CDR2 reads YFSETQ. The CDR3 loop reads CASKRPSGRFSHEQYV. CDR3 in DNA: TGCGCCAGCAAAAGGCCAAGCGGGAGGTTTTCCCACGAGCAGTACGTC.

V and J are TRBV2 and TRBJ2-5, with D maybe TRBD2 (6 bases). The CDR3 sequence is 13 residues long. The germline gives CDR1 SNHLY, CDR2 FYNNEI. The ends were cut back, 0 bases at V and 4 bases at J, with 6 bases in the middle. This CDR3 reads CASSEAGGETQYF. The DNA for the CDR3 is TGTGCCAGCAGTGAAGCGGGGGGAGAGACCCAGTACTTC.

This clone was seen only a few times. DNA for the CDR3: TGTGCCAGTAGTATACCTACCGGGACTAGCGGTCAAGAGACCCAGTACTTC. Amino acids: CASSIPTGTSGQETQYF. This rearrangement joins TRBV19 to TRBJ2-5, with TRBD2 matching over 11 bases. Germline CDR1 reads LNHDA; CDR2 reads SQIVND (reference sequence). This CDR3 contains 17 residues. The V segment lost 2 bases and the J segment 2 bases; nucleotides outside the gene matches: 7.

This sequence joins TRBV6-5 and TRBJ1-1, with 7 bases lining up with TRBD1. The germline V gene has CDR1 MNHEY and CDR2 SVGAGI. CDR3 size: 14 residues. After removal of 5 bases from V and 1 base from J, the junction contained 4 bases not matched to a gene. The CDR3 bases are TGTGCCAGCAGTCCGCGGACAGGGAACACTGAAGCTTTCTTT. This translates into CASSPRTGNTEAFF.

The rearrangement links TRBV7-9 to TRBJ1-4; perhaps TRBD1 as D (5 bases). The V gene lost 1 base and the J gene lost 3 bases, with 9 bases spanning the gap. Germline CDR1 is SEHNR and CDR2 is FQNEAQ (reference sequence). CDR3 length: 15 amino acids. The CDR3: CASSLGGPANEKLFF. The CDR3 DNA reads TGTGCCAGCAGCTTAGGGGGCCCAGCTAATGAAAAACTGTTTTTT.

CDR3 region: CASRVGLAGTDTQYF. DNA of the CDR3: TGTGCCAGCAGAGTCGGGCTAGCGGGAACAGATACGCAGTATTTT. The rearrangement joins TRBV2 to TRBJ2-3; 9 bases align to TRBD2. The CDR3 consists of 15 residues. The V and J ends lost 6 bases and 3 bases, in that order; junction bases with no gene match: 7. The germline gives CDR1 SNHLY, CDR2 FYNNEI.

This clone was seen a handful of times. The CDR3 nucleotides are TGTGCCATCAGTGACTTGGGACTGCAGGAGACCCAGTACTTC. It is translated as CAISDLGLQETQYF. The chain combines TRBV10-3 with TRBJ2-5; possibly TRBD2 for D (6 bases). This CDR3 region has 14 residues. The V gene's germline CDR1 is ENHRY and CDR2 SYGVKD. Trimming took 3 bases from V and 5 from J, leaving 13 bases between them.

V is TRBV29-1 and J is TRBJ2-7; D perhaps matches TRBD1 (6 bases). With 4 bases removed from V and 6 bases from J, the gap between germline ends came to 19 bases. Germline V gene data show CDR1 as SQVTM and CDR2 as ANQGSEA. The CDR3 sequence is 14 residues long. CDR3 loop: CSVAFRQAVGEQYF. CDR3 bases: TGCAGCGTTGCATTCAGACAGGCGGTGGGCGAGCAGTACTTC.

This clone was found a few times. The chain is built from TRBV2 and TRBJ2-3, with 8 bases aligning to TRBD2. With V trimmed by 4 bases and J by 1 base, 7 bases remained unmatched. The CDR3 loop spans 16 amino acids. Germline assignment: CDR1 SNHLY and CDR2 FYNNEI. CDR3 in amino acids: CASSAQGRGGTDTQYF. The CDR3 DNA reads TGTGCCAGCAGTGCCCAAGGGCGGGGGGGCACAGATACGCAGTATTTT.

The J gene is TRBJ2-1, the V gene TRBV30; 10 positions match TRBD2. CDR1 and CDR2 from the germline V gene are GTSNPN and SVGIG (reference sequence). V shed 2 bases, J shed 3 bases, and the junction held 1 base outside the gene matches. The CDR3 length is 14 residues. The CDR3 is CAWSTSGIYNEQFF. CDR3 sequence (DNA): TGTGCCTGGAGTACTAGCGGGATCTACAATGAGCAGTTCTTC.

This clone has only a few counts. The chain employs TRBV30 and TRBJ2-7; D ambiguous. The germline CDR1 and CDR2 sequences are GTSNPN and SVGIG (reference sequence). The CDR3 covers 13 residues. The V and J ends lost 0 bases and 6 bases respectively, with 12 bases between them. This CDR3 is CAWSVRMDTEQYV. In DNA, the CDR3 is TGTGCCTGGAGTGTACGAATGGATACCGAGCAGTACGTC.